The TCR beta chain described here comes from a study of T cells in Graves' hyperthyroidism and ophthalmopathy. This clonotype was observed at least ten times. Its specificity is not known. Study-level findings and limits: Before onset, ophthalmopathy was predicted by the model a median around 6 months earlier.

TCR beta CDR3 sequences were amplified from RNA transcripts. First-round RT-PCR of the TCR CDR3 relied on the HTBI primer set. TCRdb used MiXCR to reprocess the multiplex PCR reads, holding one entry per CDR3 protein. The profile shows more than 300,000 distinct CDR3 sequences, around 13% of them singletons. Sequenced material: blood. The source of this sequence is an older woman with Graves' hyperthyroidism.

The CDR3, as DNA: TGTGCCAGCAGCTTAGAAAGTCGATACAACAATGAGCAGTTCTTC. Its translation is CASSLESRYNNEQFF. The chain has TRBV11-3 and TRBJ2-1; the D is unclear. The germline V gene encodes CDR1 SGHNT and CDR2 YENEEA. CDR3 length: 15 residues. The V end was cut by 0 bases, the J end by 5 bases, with 11 bases between.